This TCR beta chain was observed in a study of cytomegalovirus exposure and HLA in healthy donors. The PCR contained 60 Vbeta and 13 Jbeta primers. The protocol was immunoSEQ multiplex PCR, while the TCRdb copy is restricted to in-frame clones and leaves out a portion. The sample contains roughly 190,000 clones, around 75% of which appear only once. Trimming took off 4 bases at V and 2 bases at J, with 13 bases between the two ends. Germline values: CDR1 SGHRS, CDR2 YFSETQ. This CDR3 has 14 amino acids. This clone was counted only a few times. The antigen is not known. Study-wide findings and caveats: In a later analysis, parvovirus B19, influenza, CMV and Epstein-Barr virus appeared linked to several top co-occurrence clusters.

The clonotype comes from a woman between 25 and 40 years old in good health and CMV-seronegative. The sequenced sample was PBMCs. The rearrangement uses TRBV5-1 and TRBJ2-7, with D possibly being TRBD2 (5 bases). DNA of the CDR3: TGCGCCAGCAGCCCTCTGATCGGGACCTACGAGCAGTACTTC. Its protein product is CASSPLIGTYEQYF.